One and the same sample provided the 29 T cell receptor beta chains below, sequenced in a study of shared clonotypes between healthy human individuals. Measured with immunoSEQ multiplex PCR; TCRdb has only the in-frame clones, and not every one. This sample has roughly 650,000 clones, with approximately 97% found just once. The sequencing input was naive CD4+ T cells sorted from blood. Documented subset: CD45RA+ positively selected. These receptors were collected from a woman in her 30s in good health.

This chain links TRBV29-1 with TRBJ1-2; D possibly corresponds to TRBD1 (5 bases). This CDR3 is 12 amino acids long. Germline CDR1 reads SQVTM; CDR2 reads ANQGSEA. Trimming stripped 6 bases from V and 7 bases from J, with 15 bases between. The CDR3: CSVGGMGSGYTF. DNA of the CDR3: TGCAGCGTGGGGGGGATGGGCTCTGGCTACACCTTC.

As to this clone: Other nucleotide sequences in the sample specify the same CDR3. This chain uses TRBV6-1 with TRBJ2-7; 7 bases fit TRBD1. The germline CDR1 and CDR2 sequences are MNHNS and SASEGT. After removal of 5 bases from V and 3 bases from J, the junction contained 4 bases not matched to a gene. There are 13 residues in the CDR3. CDR3 amino acids: CASSSGQDYEQYF. In DNA form, the CDR3 reads TGTGCCAGCAGTTCCGGACAGGACTACGAGCAGTACTTC.

The chain employs TRBV19 and TRBJ2-1; no clear D. The CDR3 is 17 amino acids. In germline, CDR1 is LNHDA, CDR2 SQIVND (reference sequence). Between the trimmed V and J ends, which lost 7 bases and 2 bases, there was a span of 21 bases. CDR3 sequence: CASTLDVGPIPYNEQFF. The CDR3 coding sequence is TGTGCCAGTACCCTCGACGTGGGCCCTATTCCCTACAATGAGCAGTTCTTC.

The gene calls are TRBV7-6 and TRBJ2-7, with D uncertain. V was pared by 5 bases and J by 6 bases, with 14 bases between. From germline, CDR1 is SGHVS and CDR2 FNYEAQ. The CDR3 consists of 13 residues. The CDR3 DNA is TGTGCCAGCAGCGGGTACAGCGTCGGCGAGCAGTACTTC. The encoded protein is CASSGYSVGEQYF.

The chain couples TRBV10-3 to TRBJ1-5; D gene ambiguous. The ends were cut back, 10 bases at V and 4 bases at J, with 14 bases in the middle. This CDR3 contains 13 residues. The V gene's germline CDR1 is ENHRY and CDR2 SYGVKD. The chain's CDR3 is CATAWVTNQPQHF. The CDR3, as DNA: TGTGCCACCGCCTGGGTGACGAATCAGCCCCAGCATTTT.

CDR3 sequence (DNA): TGTGCCAGCAGCGAACCGGGCCGCGGCACCGGGGAGCTGTTTTTT. Translating it yields CASSEPGRGTGELFF. The chain joins TRBV21-1 to TRBJ2-2. TRBV21-1 is assigned pseudogene status. CDR3 length equals 15 residues.

V gene TRBV18 combines with J gene TRBJ1-1; D unresolved. This CDR3 region has 13 residues. V gave up 2 bases and J gave up 2 bases, with 6 bases separating them. Per germline, CDR1 KGHSH and CDR2 LQKENI. CDR3 residues: CASSPDLNTEAFF. CDR3 sequence (DNA): TGTGCCAGCTCACCAGATCTTAACACTGAAGCTTTCTTT.

This chain links TRBV5-1 with TRBJ2-7; possible D gene TRBD1, 5 bases. The CDR3 is made up of 15 amino acids. Per the germline V gene, CDR1 is SGHRS and CDR2 is YFSETQ. V lost 5 bases and J 4 bases, leaving 19 bases between the germline ends. This CDR3 is CASSPARARRYEQYF. The CDR3 DNA reads as TGCGCCAGCAGTCCCGCCAGGGCAAGGCGATACGAGCAGTACTTC.

The genes are TRBV7-9 and TRBJ2-3; 8 nucleotides line up with TRBD1. V was clipped by 6 bases and J by 4 bases; unmatched bases: 3. Germline V gene sequence: CDR1 SEHNR, CDR2 FQNEAQ (reference sequence). This CDR3 contains 13 residues. CDR3 DNA: TGTGCCAGCAGTCTACAGGGGGCAGATACGCAGTATTTT. This translates into CASSLQGADTQYF. Together with reference TRBV7-9 and TRBJ2-3, the CDR3 gives the full variable domain: DTGVSQNPRHKITKRGQNVTFRCDPISEHNRLYWYRQTLGQGPEFLTYFQNEAQLEKSRLLSDRFSAERPKGSFSTLEIQRTEQGDSAMYLCASSLQGADTQYFGPGTRLTVL.

This clone appeared once. The chain recombines TRBV19 with TRBJ1-1; TRBD1 matches 8 bases. J was trimmed by 0 bases and V by 2 bases; bases with no gene match: 8. The CDR3 consists of 17 residues. The germline V gene has CDR1 LNHDA and CDR2 SQIVND (reference sequence). CDR3 nucleotide sequence: TGTGCCAGTAGTATAATTCGGACAGGGCATTTGAACACTGAAGCTTTCTTT. Residues: CASSIIRTGHLNTEAFF.

The V gene is TRBV2, the J gene TRBJ2-3, with D maybe TRBD2 (5 bases). The CDR3 contains 16 residues. Deletions cut 0 bases from V and 11 bases from J, with 21 bases between. Germline CDR1 reads SNHLY; CDR2 reads FYNNEI. CDR3 coding DNA: TGTGCCAGCAGTGAAGCGCTTCGGACTTCGACTACGTTGCAGTATTTT. This codes for CASSEALRTSTTLQYF.

Of note for this clone: Possible read error: a much larger clone is one base away. The sample has other DNA sequences that encode this CDR3 too. V is TRBV7-2 and J is TRBJ2-5, with D unresolved. The CDR3 contains 11 residues. Germline V CDR1 and CDR2: SGHTA, FQGNSA. V was pared by 2 bases and J by 2 bases, with 0 bases between. The CDR3 region has the DNA TGTGCCAGCAGCTTACAAGAGACCCAGTACTTC. Translated: CASSLQETQYF.

This rearrangement joins TRBV6-1 to TRBJ1-5, with a possible D match to TRBD1 (5 bases). Germline CDR1 is MNHNS and CDR2 is SASEGT. This CDR3 has 13 amino acids. With 3 bases removed from V and 4 bases from J, the gap between germline ends came to 7 bases. The CDR3 loop is CASSDEGNQPQHF. As DNA, the CDR3 is TGTGCCAGCAGTGATGAGGGGAATCAGCCCCAGCATTTT.

The CDR3 spells CASARDRGTDTQYF. In DNA, the CDR3 is TGTGCCAGCGCCCGGGACAGGGGAACAGATACGCAGTATTTT. The chain links TRBV19 to TRBJ2-3, with 10 bases lining up with TRBD1. This CDR3 region has 14 residues. The J segment lost 3 bases and the V segment lost 9 bases, leaving 6 bases of the junction unmatched. CDR1 is LNHDA, CDR2 SQIVND, per germline (reference sequence).

The V gene is TRBV28, the J gene TRBJ2-3, with 14 bases identical to TRBD2. The CDR3 length is 19 residues. Germline trimming cut 4 bases from V and 8 bases from J; bases unmatched to any gene: 17. Germline V gene data show CDR1 as MDHEN and CDR2 as SYDVKM. For the CDR3, the DNA is TGTGCCAGCAGTTCCGGACAGGGGGGGACTAGCGGGAGTACCGGTACGCAGTATTTT. It translates to CASSSGQGGTSGSTGTQYF. Full variable domain (missing parts from reference TRBV28 and TRBJ2-3): DVKVTQSSRYLVKRTGEKVFLECVQDMDHENMFWYRQDPGLGLRLIYFSYDVKMKEKGDIPEGYSVSREKKERFSLILESASTNQTSMYLCASSSGQGGTSGSTGTQYFGPGTRLTVL.

J is TRBJ2-2 and V is TRBV4-1; 9 bases are shared with TRBD2. The CDR3 has 17 residues. V trimming: 2 bases; J trimming: 0 bases; junction bases outside the gene matches: 4. In germline, CDR1 is MGHRA, CDR2 YSYEKL. CDR3 bases: TGCGCCAGCAGCCAAAGACTAGCGGTACCGAACACCGGGGAGCTGTTTTTT. Translated, it gives CASSQRLAVPNTGELFF.

This clone has only one observation. The CDR3, as DNA: TGCGCCAGCACGAACCGTGGGCTAGCGGGAGGAGAGACCCAGTACTTC. This sequence encodes CASTNRGLAGGETQYF. The V and J genes are TRBV5-1 and TRBJ2-5; 11 nucleotides line up with TRBD2. The junction had 11 bases not matched to a gene; V was cut back by 6 bases and J by 4 bases. The CDR3 is 16 residues long. Per the germline V gene, CDR1 is SGHRS and CDR2 is YFSETQ.

The chain couples TRBV5-1 to TRBJ2-7; a weak D match, TRBD1 (5 bases). The CDR3 is made up of 14 amino acids. Germline V CDR1 and CDR2: SGHRS, YFSETQ. The germline V and J ends were trimmed by 0 bases and 2 bases, with 9 bases remaining between them. CDR3 in DNA: TGCGCCAGCAGCTTGGAGGGGAAGGCCTACGAGCAGTACTTC. Translating it yields CASSLEGKAYEQYF.

V and J are TRBV5-6 and TRBJ2-5; D might be TRBD1 (6 bases). CDR3 length: 17 amino acids. The germline V gene encodes CDR1 SGHDT and CDR2 YYEEEE. Trimming removed 3 bases at V and 1 base at J, with 19 bases between. The CDR3, as DNA: TGTGCCAGCAGCTCAGGTTTGGGATTCAGGGGCCAAGAGACCCAGTACTTC. Translated: CASSSGLGFRGQETQYF.

This CDR3 is CASSVTRTSGTNEQYF. CDR3 DNA sequence: TGTGCCAGCAGCGTTACAAGGACTAGCGGGACTAACGAGCAGTACTTC. The genes are TRBV5-6 and TRBJ2-7, with 12 bases aligning to TRBD2. This CDR3 is built from 16 residues. The germline CDR1 and CDR2 sequences are SGHDT and YYEEEE. After removal of 4 bases from V and 5 bases from J, the junction contained 10 bases not matched to a gene.

The chain uses TRBV7-9 and TRBJ1-1; TRBD1 is a possible D gene (5 bases). CDR3 length equals 12 residues. CDR1 SEHNR and CDR2 FQNEAQ come from the germline V gene (reference sequence). V was cut by 3 bases and J by 5 bases, with 7 bases left in between. CDR3 region: CASSLRGTEAFF. CDR3 nucleotide sequence: TGTGCCAGCAGCTTGCGGGGGACTGAAGCTTTCTTT.

The chain is built from TRBV4-1 and TRBJ2-1; weak D call: TRBD2 (5 bases). This CDR3 is built from 16 residues. V shed 1 base and J shed 7 bases, with 17 bases lying between them. The germline V gene encodes CDR1 MGHRA and CDR2 YSYEKL. DNA of the CDR3: TGCGCCAGCAGCCAAGTACCCCCAGGCGGGCGAAATGAGCAGTTCTTC. Protein: CASSQVPPGGRNEQFF.

The chain uses TRBV9 and TRBJ1-1, with 8 bases fitting TRBD1. The CDR3 contains 15 residues. J was trimmed by 0 bases and V by 3 bases; bases with no gene match: 4. CDR1 SGDLS and CDR2 YYNGEE come from the germline V gene. The CDR3 here is CASSGRDRLNTEAFF. In nucleotides, the CDR3 is TGTGCCAGCAGCGGTCGGGACAGGTTGAACACTGAAGCTTTCTTT.

The gene calls are TRBV6-6 and TRBJ1-3; D might be TRBD1 (6 bases). V was clipped by 7 bases and J by 3 bases, with 13 bases between them. The CDR3 totals 14 residues. Germline values: CDR1 MNHNY, CDR2 SVGAGI (reference sequence). CDR3 region: CASNDQGFGNTIYF. CDR3 in DNA: TGTGCCAGCAATGATCAGGGGTTTGGAAACACCATATATTTT.

J is TRBJ1-3 and V is TRBV5-1; D is unclear. The CDR3 loop spans 15 amino acids. Germline CDR1 is SGHRS and CDR2 is YFSETQ. Deletions cut 0 bases from V and 2 bases from J, with 9 bases between. CDR3 protein: CASSLAPGPGNTIYF. In nucleotides, the CDR3 is TGCGCCAGCAGCTTGGCCCCCGGACCTGGAAACACCATATATTTT.

The DNA of the CDR3 is TGTGCCAGCAGCTTCGGCGGGACTGACTACGAGCAGTACTTC. Translation: CASSFGGTDYEQYF. The chain recombines TRBV5-4 with TRBJ2-5; maybe TRBD2 (6 bases). With the DNA end fitting TRBJ2-7 better, the J assignment may be wrong. CDR3 length: 14 residues. Germline lookup yields CDR1 SGHNT and CDR2 YYREEE (reference sequence).

This chain links TRBV5-1 with TRBJ1-4, with TRBD1 matching 10 bases. With 5 bases clipped from V and 1 base from J, the junction kept 11 bases outside the gene matches. This CDR3 has 18 amino acids. Looked up from germline, CDR1 is SGHRS and CDR2 is YFSETQ. The CDR3 region is CASRELRDRGLTNEKLFF. In DNA, the CDR3 is TGCGCCAGCAGAGAATTACGGGACAGGGGATTAACTAATGAAAAACTGTTTTTT.

This clone was counted once. Other nucleotide sequences from this sample produce the same CDR3. The rearrangement uses TRBV5-1 and TRBJ1-1, with D possibly being TRBD1 (5 bases). The germline V gene has CDR1 SGHRS and CDR2 YFSETQ. Trimming took 0 bases from V and 3 from J, leaving 9 bases between them. The CDR3 has 14 residues. Here the CDR3 DNA reads TGCGCCAGCAGCTTGGCCGGGGGAGACACTGAAGCTTTCTTT. This codes for CASSLAGGDTEAFF.

The chain is built from TRBV27 and TRBJ1-5; the D is unclear. Germline CDR1 and CDR2: MNHEY and SMNVEV (reference sequence). This CDR3 contains 14 residues. V lost 2 bases and J 7 bases, leaving 12 bases between the germline ends. DNA for the CDR3: TGTGCCAGCAGTTTAGAGGGAATTGGCCAGCCCCAGCATTTT. Amino acids: CASSLEGIGQPQHF.